What follows are 30 T cell receptor beta chains derived from one specimen sequenced in a study of monozygotic twins with inflammatory bowel disease. TCRdb re-called the 5' RACE reads and shows each CDR3 protein once, DNA omitted. Its clone listing holds 330,000 or so distinct CDR3 sequences. Sample: blood. These receptors originate from a human donor with ulcerative colitis or Crohn's disease, or a healthy co-twin of an affected twin (not recorded which).

The rearrangement uses TRBV4-1 and TRBJ2-1. Per the germline V gene, CDR1 is MGHRA and CDR2 is YSYEKL. This CDR3 contains 17 residues. The CDR3 protein is CASSQDRYGSSYNEQFF.

The chain is built from TRBV5-1 and TRBJ1-1. The germline CDR1 and CDR2 sequences are SGHRS and YFSETQ. This CDR3 contains 15 residues. CDR3 region: CASSLWALGNTEAFF.

The chain combines TRBV2 with TRBJ2-2. The CDR3 length is 13 residues. Germline CDR1 reads SNHLY; CDR2 reads FYNNEI. This chain's CDR3 is CARQGMGTGELFF. The full variable domain, completed using reference TRBV2 and TRBJ2-2, is EPEVTQTPSHQVTQMGQEVILRCVPISNHLYFYWYRQILGQKVEFLVSFYNNEISEKSEIFDDQFSVERPDGSNFTLKIRSTKLEDSAMYFCARQGMGTGELFFGEGSRLTVL.

The genes are TRBV5-5 and TRBJ2-7; TCRdb names TRBD1, which stays unverified in the absence of DNA. The germline gives CDR1 SGHKS, CDR2 YYEKEE (reference sequence). The CDR3 runs to 14 residues. The CDR3 protein is CASRYGQASYEQYF.

The CDR3 sequence is CAISESPGAGGANVLTF. The rearrangement uses TRBV10-3 and TRBJ2-6; TCRdb calls TRBD1, which cannot be checked without DNA. This CDR3 contains 17 residues. Germline loops: CDR1 ENHRY, CDR2 SYGVKD.

The CDR3 is CASSLRATGELFF. This chain connects TRBV12-3 or TRBV12-4 to TRBJ2-2. The CDR3 length is 13 residues.

The chain joins TRBV12-3 or TRBV12-4 to TRBJ2-1; the TCRdb D gene call, TRBD1, has no DNA to confirm it. This CDR3 comprises 15 residues. CDR3 amino acids: CASLLGGYTYNEQFF.

The chain is built from TRBV6-2 or TRBV6-3 and TRBJ2-7; the D gene TCRdb calls, TRBD1, cannot be checked with no DNA. The germline V gene has CDR1 MNHEY and CDR2 SVGEGT. The CDR3 contains 16 residues. This chain's CDR3 is CASSYSRGAATYEQYF.

The J gene is TRBJ2-2, the V gene TRBV9. Looked up from germline, CDR1 is SGDLS and CDR2 is YYNGEE. CDR3 length: 16 residues. The CDR3 spells CASSLHNAVNTGELFF.

V gene TRBV19 combines with J gene TRBJ2-1; without DNA, the TCRdb call of TRBD2 cannot be checked. The germline V gene has CDR1 LNHDA and CDR2 SQIVND (reference sequence). This CDR3 is built from 14 residues. CDR3: CASTRLAGGVGQFF.

V gene TRBV7-9 combines with J gene TRBJ2-5; TCRdb's assignment of TRBD2 cannot be checked, as there is no DNA. The CDR3 loop spans 13 amino acids. Germline CDR1 is SEHNR and CDR2 is FQNEAQ (reference sequence). This CDR3 is CASSPKGPETQYF.

V and J are TRBV25-1 and TRBJ1-2; there is no DNA to check the TCRdb D call of TRBD1. Germline CDR1 MGHDK, CDR2 SYGVNS. CDR3 length: 15 residues. The CDR3 loop reads CASSEFSQAPRGYTF.

This chain joins TRBV10-3 and TRBJ2-1. Germline CDR1 is ENHRY and CDR2 is SYGVKD. This CDR3 has 12 residues. CDR3 sequence reads: CAISEGYNEQFF.

The chain combines TRBV12-3 or TRBV12-4 with TRBJ2-2; TCRdb proposes TRBD2, but this gene call is untestable without DNA. The CDR3 loop spans 18 amino acids. The CDR3 loop is CASSFGLAGFANTGELFF.

The chain employs TRBV18 and TRBJ1-2; TCRdb calls TRBD1, which cannot be checked without DNA. The CDR3 runs to 16 residues. Germline CDR1 KGHSH, CDR2 LQKENI. The CDR3 sequence: CASSPQKSQGTRGYTF.

The chain employs TRBV28 and TRBJ2-1; TCRdb returns TRBD1, unconfirmable since there is no DNA. The germline gives CDR1 MDHEN, CDR2 SYDVKM. The CDR3 has 17 amino acids. The CDR3 is CASSFRGAQGAYSERFF.

This chain links TRBV15 with TRBJ2-4; the D call from TCRdb, TRBD1, cannot be confirmed without DNA. This CDR3 spans 16 amino acids. Germline V gives CDR1 LNHNV, CDR2 YYDKDF (reference sequence). The CDR3: CATSRYTGEAKNIQYF. The full variable domain, in which reference TRBV15 and TRBJ2-4 provide the parts outside the CDR3, is DAMVIQNPRYQVTQFGKPVTLSCSQTLNHNVMYWYQQKSSQAPKLLFHYYDKDFNNEADTPDNFQSRRPNTSFCFLDIRSPGLGDTAMYLCATSRYTGEAKNIQYFGAGTRLSVL.

This CDR3 reads CSASRGRTDTQYF. The genes are TRBV20-1 and TRBJ2-3; TCRdb's D gene call, TRBD1, goes unchecked for lack of DNA. Germline-derived CDR1 and CDR2 are DFQATT and SNEGSKA (reference sequence). The CDR3 sequence is 13 residues long.

The gene calls are TRBV14 and TRBJ2-2; TCRdb calls TRBD2, which cannot be checked without DNA. This CDR3 is built from 16 residues. From germline, CDR1 is SGHDN and CDR2 FVKESK. The CDR3 spells CASSQEIAANTGELFF.

V usage is TRBV24-1 and J usage is TRBJ2-3; the TCRdb D gene call, TRBD1, has no DNA to confirm it. The CDR3 covers 15 residues. Per germline, CDR1 KGHDR and CDR2 SFDVKD. The CDR3 region is CATSTGGRGTDTQYF.

The rearrangement links TRBV20-1 to TRBJ2-3; there is no DNA to check the TCRdb D call of TRBD2. Germline-derived CDR1 and CDR2 are DFQATT and SNEGSKA (reference sequence). The CDR3 length is 15 residues. CDR3 loop: CSASRTSGASDTQYF.

This chain links TRBV27 with TRBJ2-5; there is no DNA to check the TCRdb D call of TRBD1. The CDR3 totals 14 residues. Germline V gene sequence: CDR1 MNHEY, CDR2 SMNVEV (reference sequence). The CDR3 loop is CASPLTGLQETQYF.

The chain joins TRBV5-1 to TRBJ2-1; TCRdb gives TRBD1 as the D gene, but with no DNA this cannot be confirmed. The CDR3 has 14 residues. Germline CDR1 reads SGHRS; CDR2 reads YFSETQ. The CDR3 region is CASRLGQSYNEQFF. Together with reference TRBV5-1 and TRBJ2-1, the CDR3 gives the full variable domain: KAGVTQTPRYLIKTRGQQVTLSCSPISGHRSVSWYQQTPGQGLQFLFEYFSETQRNKGNFPGRFSGRQFSNSRSEMNVSTLELGDSALYLCASRLGQSYNEQFFGPGTRLTVL.

This chain connects TRBV3-1 to TRBJ2-1; TCRdb reports TRBD2, a call that lacks DNA to check it against. CDR1 LGHDT and CDR2 YNNKEL come from the germline V gene (reference sequence). The CDR3 extends over 16 amino acids. CDR3: CASSSPKREVPNEQFF.

The rearrangement links TRBV28 to TRBJ2-3. Germline CDR1 reads MDHEN; CDR2 reads SYDVKM. The CDR3 contains 16 residues. CDR3: CASSILEVTYTDTQYF. Drawing the rest from reference TRBV28 and TRBJ2-3, the complete variable domain is DVKVTQSSRYLVKRTGEKVFLECVQDMDHENMFWYRQDPGLGLRLIYFSYDVKMKEKGDIPEGYSVSREKKERFSLILESASTNQTSMYLCASSILEVTYTDTQYFGPGTRLTVL.

The chain uses TRBV7-2 and TRBJ2-7; TCRdb indicates TRBD1, and absent DNA this call remains unverified. There are 14 residues in the CDR3. The germline V gene encodes CDR1 SGHTA and CDR2 FQGNSA. CDR3 residues: CASSFDRGLNEQYF.

The V call is TRBV7-2, the J call TRBJ2-1; the D gene TCRdb calls, TRBD2, cannot be checked with no DNA. The CDR3 extends over 14 amino acids. Germline CDR1 is SGHTA and CDR2 is FQGNSA. The CDR3 spells CASNPMRGGNEQFF. The variable domain in full, completed from reference TRBV7-2 and TRBJ2-1, reads GAGVSQSPSNKVTEKGKDVELRCDPISGHTALYWYRQSLGQGLEFLIYFQGNSAPDKSGLPSDRFSAERTGGSVSTLTIQRTQQEDSAVYLCASNPMRGGNEQFFGPGTRLTVL.

The rearrangement joins TRBV5-1 to TRBJ1-1; TCRdb indicates TRBD1, and absent DNA this call remains unverified. Per the germline V gene, CDR1 is SGHRS and CDR2 is YFSETQ. The CDR3 has 15 residues. CDR3: CASSLSKQGAGEAFF.

This chain links TRBV5-1 with TRBJ1-5; TCRdb outputs TRBD1, but without DNA this stays unchecked. This CDR3 contains 14 residues. Germline V gene data show CDR1 as SGHRS and CDR2 as YFSETQ. The chain's CDR3 is CANPGPYSNQPQHF. Using reference TRBV5-1 and TRBJ1-5 for the parts outside the CDR3, the full variable domain is KAGVTQTPRYLIKTRGQQVTLSCSPISGHRSVSWYQQTPGQGLQFLFEYFSETQRNKGNFPGRFSGRQFSNSRSEMNVSTLELGDSALYLCANPGPYSNQPQHFGDGTRLSIL.

The J gene is TRBJ2-5, the V gene TRBV18; lacking DNA, the TRBD2 call made by TCRdb goes unchecked. From germline, CDR1 is KGHSH and CDR2 LQKENI. The CDR3 has 16 amino acids. Here the CDR3 reads CASSPEAGLNGETQYF. The whole variable domain, filled in from reference TRBV18 and TRBJ2-5, reads NAGVMQNPRHLVRRRGQEARLRCSPMKGHSHVYWYRQLPEEGLKFMVYLQKENIIDESGMPKERFSAEFPKEGPSILRIQQVVRGDSAAYFCASSPEAGLNGETQYFGPGTRLLVL.